The source of this T cell receptor (beta chain) is a study of blood T cell repertoires in COVID-19. Study information: Specimens from acute and convalescent COVID-19 originated in the United States, Italy and Spain. T cells, B-cell-depleted T cells, or PBMCs supplied cDNA or gDNA.

In the original analysis: Reference gene primer amplification in the assay estimated nucleated cell counts. The assay was immunoSEQ multiplex PCR, and TCRdb's table has in-frame clones only and misses some. That table supplies the V and J calls and clone size; D and trimming were determined from the DNA. The sample holds approximately 140,000 clones, 85% to 90% seen once. Trimming cost V 3 bases and J 3 bases; bases outside gene matches: 16. The CDR3 contains 19 residues. Germline V gene sequence: CDR1 SGHDN, CDR2 FVKESK. The TCR originated in an elderly man with acute or convalescent COVID-19. V gene TRBV14 combines with J gene TRBJ2-2; 7 nucleotides line up with TRBD2. The material sequenced was peripheral blood. The CDR3: CASSHPGRSSGLYTGELFF. CDR3 sequence (DNA): TGTGCCAGCAGCCACCCTGGTAGGAGTAGCGGGCTGTACACCGGGGAGCTGTTTTTT.